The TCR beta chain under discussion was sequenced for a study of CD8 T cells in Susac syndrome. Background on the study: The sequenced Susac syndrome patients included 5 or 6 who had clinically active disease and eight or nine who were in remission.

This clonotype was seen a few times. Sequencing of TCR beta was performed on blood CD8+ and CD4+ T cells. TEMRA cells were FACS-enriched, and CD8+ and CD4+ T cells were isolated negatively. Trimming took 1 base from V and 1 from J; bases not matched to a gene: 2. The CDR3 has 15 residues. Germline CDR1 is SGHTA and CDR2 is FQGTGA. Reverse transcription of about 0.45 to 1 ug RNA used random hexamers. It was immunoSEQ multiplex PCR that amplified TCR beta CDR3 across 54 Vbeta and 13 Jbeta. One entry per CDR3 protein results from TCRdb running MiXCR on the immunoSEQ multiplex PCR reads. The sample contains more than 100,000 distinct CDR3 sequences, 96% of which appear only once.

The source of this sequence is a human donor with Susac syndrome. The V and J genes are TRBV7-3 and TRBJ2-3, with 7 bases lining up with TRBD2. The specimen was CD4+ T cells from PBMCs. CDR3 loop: CASSLSLAGTDTQYF. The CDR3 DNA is TGTGCCAGCAGCTTAAGCCTAGCGGGCACAGATACGCAGTATTTT.